The clone carrying this T cell receptor (beta chain) was seen a few times. As yet, its antigen is unknown. TCRdb analysed the 5' RACE reads with MiXCR anew, one entry per CDR3 protein. The table has roughly 50,000 distinct CDR3 sequences, 9% to 15% seen once. The data belong to a study of T-cell memory formation after mild COVID-19. Study-wide context: Each donor largely had its own TCR clusters.

Study conclusions and caveats: Pre-infection memory showed some responding clones, and this suggested that cross-reactive memory joined. Clones that got smaller from day 15 to 85 had even CD4/CD8, while clones growing later tipped toward CD4+. Whether second-wave clones peaking at day 37 were SARS-CoV-2 specific went unconfirmed.

The CDR3 length is 14 residues. The V segment lost 3 bases and the J segment 7 bases; nucleotides outside the gene matches: 6. The TCR was taken from a man aged 18 to 29 who had mild COVID-19 (a few samples of this study predate the infection). Cell type and time point are not known. Sequencing was performed on PBMCs or a T cell subset sorted from them (not recorded which). The chain carries TRBV12-3 or TRBV12-4 and TRBJ2-1, with 7 bases matching TRBD2. The CDR3 spells CASSFYGLGNEQFF. CDR3 nucleotides: TGTGCCAGCAGTTTTTATGGACTAGGGAATGAGCAGTTCTTC.